This record concerns one TCR beta chain sequence. The antigen is undetermined. Method: immunoSEQ multiplex PCR; TCRdb's copy keeps in-frame clones and lacks some. The table includes approximately 68,000 clones, about four fifths detected once. The data stem from a study of T cell clones after liver transplantation. Study context: Samples came from ITN030ST, which attempted immunosuppression withdrawal within 2 years of liver transplantation. Three of eight recipients were HCV-positive; others had non-autoimmune, non-viral indications. Tolerance: complete withdrawal held at least one year, liver enzymes staying within twice normal. Study-level points and caveats: Graft donor-reactive T cells possibly entered the graft instead of undergoing deletion.

The TCR comes from a human donor who received a liver transplant. The material sequenced was CD4+ T cells from blood, taken before liver transplant.

In DNA form, the CDR3 reads TGTGCCAGCAGACCGGACAGGGGCTATGGCTACACCTTC. It translates to CASRPDRGYGYTF. The genes are TRBV5-6 and TRBJ1-2, with 9 bases identical to TRBD1. V trimming: 5 bases; J trimming: 4 bases; junction bases outside the gene matches: 3. There are 13 residues in the CDR3. Germline-derived CDR1 and CDR2 are SGHDT and YYEEEE.